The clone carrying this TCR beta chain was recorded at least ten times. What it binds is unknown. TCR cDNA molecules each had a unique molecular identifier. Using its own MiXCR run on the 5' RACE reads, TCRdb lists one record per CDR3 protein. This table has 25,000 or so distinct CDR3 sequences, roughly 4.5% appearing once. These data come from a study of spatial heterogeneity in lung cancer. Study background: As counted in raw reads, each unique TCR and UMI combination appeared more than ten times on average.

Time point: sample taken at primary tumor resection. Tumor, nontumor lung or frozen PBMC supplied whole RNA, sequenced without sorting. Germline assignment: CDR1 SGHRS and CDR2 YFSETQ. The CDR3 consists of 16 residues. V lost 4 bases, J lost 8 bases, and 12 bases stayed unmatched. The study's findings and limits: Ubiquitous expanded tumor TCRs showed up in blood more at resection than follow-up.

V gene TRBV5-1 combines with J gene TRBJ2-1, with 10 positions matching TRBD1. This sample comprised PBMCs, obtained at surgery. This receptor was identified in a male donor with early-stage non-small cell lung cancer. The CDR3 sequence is CASSTYDRGLVDEQFF. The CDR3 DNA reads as TGCGCCAGCAGCACCTACGACAGGGGGCTTGTCGATGAGCAGTTCTTC.